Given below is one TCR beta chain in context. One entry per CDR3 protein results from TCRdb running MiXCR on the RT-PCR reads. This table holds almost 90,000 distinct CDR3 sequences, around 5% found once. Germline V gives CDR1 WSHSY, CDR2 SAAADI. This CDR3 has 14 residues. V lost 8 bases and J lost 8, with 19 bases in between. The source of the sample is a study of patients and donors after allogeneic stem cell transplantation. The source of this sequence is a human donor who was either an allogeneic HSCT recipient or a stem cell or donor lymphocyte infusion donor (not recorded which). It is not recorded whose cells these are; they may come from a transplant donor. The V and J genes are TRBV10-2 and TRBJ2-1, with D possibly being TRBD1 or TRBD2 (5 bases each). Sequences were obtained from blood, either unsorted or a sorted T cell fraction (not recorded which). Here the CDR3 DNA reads TGCGCCAGCTCCGGGACCCGGTCCATCGATGAGCAGTTCTTC. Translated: CASSGTRSIDEQFF.